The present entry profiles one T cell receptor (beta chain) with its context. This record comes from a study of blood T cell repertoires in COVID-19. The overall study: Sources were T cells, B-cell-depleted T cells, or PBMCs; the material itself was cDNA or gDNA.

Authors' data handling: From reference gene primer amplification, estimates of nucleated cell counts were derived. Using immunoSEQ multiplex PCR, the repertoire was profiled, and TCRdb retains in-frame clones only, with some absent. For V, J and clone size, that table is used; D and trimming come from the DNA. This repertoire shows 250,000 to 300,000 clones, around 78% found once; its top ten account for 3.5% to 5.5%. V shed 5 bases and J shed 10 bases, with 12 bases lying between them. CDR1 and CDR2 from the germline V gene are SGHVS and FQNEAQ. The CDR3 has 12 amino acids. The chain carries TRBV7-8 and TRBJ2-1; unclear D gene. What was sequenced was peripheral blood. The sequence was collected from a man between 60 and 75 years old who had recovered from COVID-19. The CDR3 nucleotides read TGTGCCAGCAGCCTTGTCCGGTCGGAGCAGTTCTTC. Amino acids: CASSLVRSEQFF.